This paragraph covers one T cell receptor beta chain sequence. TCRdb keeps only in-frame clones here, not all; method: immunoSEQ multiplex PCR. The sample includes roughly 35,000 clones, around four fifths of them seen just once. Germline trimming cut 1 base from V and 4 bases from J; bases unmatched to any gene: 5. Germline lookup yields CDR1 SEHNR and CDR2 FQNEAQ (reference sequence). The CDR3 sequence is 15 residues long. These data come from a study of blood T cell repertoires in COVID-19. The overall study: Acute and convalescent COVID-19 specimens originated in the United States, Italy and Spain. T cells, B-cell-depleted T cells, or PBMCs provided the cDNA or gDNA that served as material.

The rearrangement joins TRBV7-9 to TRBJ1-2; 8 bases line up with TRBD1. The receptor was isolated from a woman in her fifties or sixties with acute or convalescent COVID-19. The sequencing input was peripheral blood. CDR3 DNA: TGTGCCAGCAGCTTAGGATCCGACAGGGGCTATGGCTACACCTTC. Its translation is CASSLGSDRGYGYTF.